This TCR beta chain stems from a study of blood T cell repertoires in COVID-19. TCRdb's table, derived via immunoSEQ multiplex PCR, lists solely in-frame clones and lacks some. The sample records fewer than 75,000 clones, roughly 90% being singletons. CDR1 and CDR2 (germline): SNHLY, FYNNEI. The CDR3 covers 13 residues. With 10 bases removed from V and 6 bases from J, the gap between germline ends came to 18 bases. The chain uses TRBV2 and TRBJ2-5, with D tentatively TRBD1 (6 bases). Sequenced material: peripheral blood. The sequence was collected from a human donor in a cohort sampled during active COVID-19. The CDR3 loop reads CATSTGFRQTQYF. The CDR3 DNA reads TGTGCCACCTCAACAGGGTTCCGGCAGACCCAGTACTTC.